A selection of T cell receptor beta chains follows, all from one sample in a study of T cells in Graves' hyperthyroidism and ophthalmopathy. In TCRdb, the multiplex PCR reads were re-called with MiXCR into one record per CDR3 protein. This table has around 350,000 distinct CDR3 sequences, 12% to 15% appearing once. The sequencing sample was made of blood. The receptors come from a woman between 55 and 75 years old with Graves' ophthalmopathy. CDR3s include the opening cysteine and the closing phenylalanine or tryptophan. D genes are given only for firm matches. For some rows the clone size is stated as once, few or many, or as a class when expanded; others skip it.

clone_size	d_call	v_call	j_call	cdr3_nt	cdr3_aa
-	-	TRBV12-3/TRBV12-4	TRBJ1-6	TGTGCCAGCGGTTTACAAGGGGGGAATTCACCCCTCCACTTT	CASGLQGGNSPLHF
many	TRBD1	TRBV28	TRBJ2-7	TGTGCCAGCCGAGGGACAGTGGTAGCCTACGAGCAGTACTTC	CASRGTVVAYEQYF
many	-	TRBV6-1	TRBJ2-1	TGTGCCAGCAGTGAAGTTTTTGGGCCCTTGACGGATGAGCAGTTCTTC	CASSEVFGPLTDEQFF
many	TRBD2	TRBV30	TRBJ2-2	TGTGCCTGGAGTGCTGCCGGGGGGGTCGGGGAGCTGTTTTTT	CAWSAAGGVGELFF
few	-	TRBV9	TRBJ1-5	TGTGCCAGCAGCGGGGGACTAAATCAGCCCCAGCATTTT	CASSGGLNQPQHF
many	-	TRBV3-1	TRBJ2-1	TGTGCCAGCAGCCAAGGCCTAGCGACCTACAATGAGCAGTTCTTC	CASSQGLATYNEQFF
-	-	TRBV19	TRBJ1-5	TGTGCCAGTAGCAGGGGTAGCAATCAGCCCCAGCATTTT	CASSRGSNQPQHF
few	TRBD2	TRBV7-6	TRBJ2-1	TGTGCCAGCAGCTTCGGGGGGAACAATGAGCAGTTCTTC	CASSFGGNNEQFF
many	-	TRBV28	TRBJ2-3	TGTGCCAGCAAACAGGCTAGCAGATTCACAGATACGCAGTATTTT	CASKQASRFTDTQYF
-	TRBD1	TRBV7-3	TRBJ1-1	TGTGCCAACAGCGCGACAGGGGGCGCAGGGGGGAACACTGAAGCTTTCTTT	CANSATGGAGGNTEAFF